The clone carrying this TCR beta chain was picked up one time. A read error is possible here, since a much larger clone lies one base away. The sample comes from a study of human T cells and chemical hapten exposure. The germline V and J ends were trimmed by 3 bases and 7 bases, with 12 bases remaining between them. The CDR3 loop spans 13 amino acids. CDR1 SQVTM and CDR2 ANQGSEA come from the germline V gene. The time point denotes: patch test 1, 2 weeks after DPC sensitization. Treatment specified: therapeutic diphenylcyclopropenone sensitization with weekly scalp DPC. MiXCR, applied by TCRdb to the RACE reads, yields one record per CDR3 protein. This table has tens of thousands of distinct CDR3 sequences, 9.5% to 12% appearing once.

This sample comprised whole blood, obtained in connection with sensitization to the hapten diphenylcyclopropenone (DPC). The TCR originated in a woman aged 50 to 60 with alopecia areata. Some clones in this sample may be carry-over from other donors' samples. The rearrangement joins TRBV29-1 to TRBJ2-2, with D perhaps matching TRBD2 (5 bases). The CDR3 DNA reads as TGCAGCGTTGAGGAAGGACTTATCGGGGAGCTGTTTTTT. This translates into CSVEEGLIGELFF.